This T cell receptor (beta chain) stems from a study of CD8 T cells in Susac syndrome. V lost 2 bases to trimming and J lost 9 bases, with 11 bases between them. Germline CDR1 reads GTSNPN; CDR2 reads SVGIG (reference sequence). This CDR3 spans 12 amino acids. When the RNA was reverse transcribed, random hexamers were used with an input of roughly 0.5 to 1 ug. A multiplex approach, immunoSEQ multiplex PCR, amplified TCR beta CDR3 across 54 Vbeta and 13 Jbeta. TCRdb independently ran MiXCR on the immunoSEQ multiplex PCR reads; one entry per CDR3 protein. The table has roughly 200,000 distinct CDR3 sequences, roughly 94% seen once. Findings of the study overall: Regarding the TCR sequencing and HLA analysis, the study admitted that a relatively small number of individuals were involved.

Controls were healthy donors (matched for age and sex). The authors negatively isolated CD8+ and CD4+ T cells and FACS-enriched TEMRA cells. In regard to this clonotype: The antigen remains undetermined.

The chain is built from TRBV30 and TRBJ2-1; D gene uncertain. The sequence derives from a human donor in good health. The sample taken for sequencing was CD4+ T cells from PBMCs. The CDR3 here is CAWSLGVVEQFF. CDR3 coding DNA: TGTGCCTGGAGTCTTGGGGTTGTTGAGCAGTTCTTC.